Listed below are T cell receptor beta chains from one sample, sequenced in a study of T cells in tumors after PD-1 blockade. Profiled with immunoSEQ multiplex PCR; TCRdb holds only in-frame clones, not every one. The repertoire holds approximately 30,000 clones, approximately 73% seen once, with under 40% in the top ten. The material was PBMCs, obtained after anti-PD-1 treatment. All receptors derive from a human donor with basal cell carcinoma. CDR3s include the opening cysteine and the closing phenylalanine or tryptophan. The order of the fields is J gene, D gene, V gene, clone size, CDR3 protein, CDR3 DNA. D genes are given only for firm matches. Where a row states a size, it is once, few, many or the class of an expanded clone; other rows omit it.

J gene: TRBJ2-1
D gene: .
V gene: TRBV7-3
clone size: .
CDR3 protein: CASSWRGAEQFF
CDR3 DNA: TGTGCCAGCAGCTGGCGCGGAGCGGAGCAGTTCTTC

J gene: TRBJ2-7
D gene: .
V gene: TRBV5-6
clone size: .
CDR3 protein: CASSQSNYEQYF
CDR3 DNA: TGTGCCAGCAGCCAGTCCAACTACGAGCAGTACTTC

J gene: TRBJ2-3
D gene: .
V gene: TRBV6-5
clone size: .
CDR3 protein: CASSSTGADTQYF
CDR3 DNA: TGTGCCAGCAGCTCTACGGGGGCGGATACGCAGTATTTT

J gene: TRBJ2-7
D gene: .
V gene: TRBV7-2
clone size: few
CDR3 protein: CASSDLTGEQYF
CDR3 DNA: TGTGCCAGCAGCGATTTAACGGGGGAGCAGTACTTC

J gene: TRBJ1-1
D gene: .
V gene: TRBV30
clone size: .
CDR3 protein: CAWDKANTEAFF
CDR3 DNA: TGTGCCTGGGACAAGGCGAACACTGAAGCTTTCTTT

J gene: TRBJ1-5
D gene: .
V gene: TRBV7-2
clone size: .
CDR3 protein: CASSPWDGNNQPQHF
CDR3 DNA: TGTGCCAGCAGCCCCTGGGACGGAAACAATCAGCCCCAGCATTTT

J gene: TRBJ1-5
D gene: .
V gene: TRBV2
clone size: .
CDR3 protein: CASSAAGLGNQPQHF
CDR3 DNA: TGTGCCAGCAGCGCTGCCGGTCTAGGTAATCAGCCCCAGCATTTT

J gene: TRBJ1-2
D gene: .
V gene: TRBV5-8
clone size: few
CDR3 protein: CASSLRTVYGYTF
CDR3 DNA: TGTGCCAGCAGCTTGAGGACGGTCTATGGCTACACCTTC

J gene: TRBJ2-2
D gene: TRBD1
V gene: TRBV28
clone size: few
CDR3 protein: CAALRTGGYTGELFF
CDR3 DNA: TGTGCCGCCCTCCGGACAGGGGGTTACACCGGGGAGCTGTTTTTT

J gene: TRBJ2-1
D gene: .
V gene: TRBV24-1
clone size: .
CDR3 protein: CATSDPGSYNEQFF
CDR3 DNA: TGTGCCACCAGTGATCCGGGTTCCTACAATGAGCAGTTCTTC

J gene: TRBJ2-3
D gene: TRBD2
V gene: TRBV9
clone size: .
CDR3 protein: CASSGLAGGTTDTQYF
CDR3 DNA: TGTGCCAGCAGCGGCCTAGCGGGGGGCACTACAGATACGCAGTATTTT

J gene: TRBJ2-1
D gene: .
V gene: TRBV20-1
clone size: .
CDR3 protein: CSASGGGEQFF
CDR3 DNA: TGCAGTGCTAGTGGGGGAGGAGAGCAGTTCTTC

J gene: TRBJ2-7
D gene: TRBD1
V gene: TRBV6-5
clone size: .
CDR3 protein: CASSYSSGTGVNEQYF
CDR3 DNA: TGTGCCAGCAGTTACTCGTCTGGGACAGGGGTCAACGAGCAGTACTTC

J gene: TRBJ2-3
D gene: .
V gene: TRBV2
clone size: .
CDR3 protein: CASRRDWKDTQYF
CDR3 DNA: TGTGCCAGCAGGCGGGACTGGAAAGATACGCAGTATTTT

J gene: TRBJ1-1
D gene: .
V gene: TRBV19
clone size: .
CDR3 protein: CASTDILSRVILMNTEAFF
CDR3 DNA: TGTGCCAGTACCGACATTCTGAGCAGGGTCATTCTCATGAACACTGAAGCTTTCTTT

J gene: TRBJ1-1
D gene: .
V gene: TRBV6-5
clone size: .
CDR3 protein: CASLDKTGGHAFF
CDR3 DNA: TGTGCCAGCCTCGATAAAACTGGGGGGCACGCTTTCTTT

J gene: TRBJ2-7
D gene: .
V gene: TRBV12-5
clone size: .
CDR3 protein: CASGLSTTRGYEQYF
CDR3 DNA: TGTGCTAGTGGTTTGTCTACAACGCGGGGCTACGAGCAGTACTTC

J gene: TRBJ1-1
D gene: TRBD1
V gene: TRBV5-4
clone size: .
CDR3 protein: CASSPTGATEAFF
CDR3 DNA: TGTGCCAGCAGCCCGACAGGGGCGACTGAAGCTTTCTTT

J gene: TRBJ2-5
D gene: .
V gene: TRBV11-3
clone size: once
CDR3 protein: CASSSFPGRGGTQYF
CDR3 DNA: TGTGCCAGCAGCTCCTTTCCGGGAAGGGGGGGGACCCAGTACTTC

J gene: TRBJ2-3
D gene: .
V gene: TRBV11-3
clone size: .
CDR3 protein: CASSPRETRADTQYF
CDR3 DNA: TGTGCCAGCAGCCCCCGCGAGACGAGGGCAGATACGCAGTATTTT

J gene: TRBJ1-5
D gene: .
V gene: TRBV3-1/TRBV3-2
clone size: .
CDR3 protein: CASSQVQPQHF
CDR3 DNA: TGTGCCAGCAGCCAAGTTCAGCCCCAGCATTTT

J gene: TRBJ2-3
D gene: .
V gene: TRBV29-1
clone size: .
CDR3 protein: CSVRRGPSTDTQYF
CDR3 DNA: TGCAGCGTTAGGCGGGGACCTAGCACAGATACGCAGTATTTT

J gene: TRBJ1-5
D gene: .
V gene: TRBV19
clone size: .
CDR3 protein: CASSNGHVGNQPQHF
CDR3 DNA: TGTGCCAGTAGTAATGGGCACGTGGGCAATCAGCCCCAGCATTTT

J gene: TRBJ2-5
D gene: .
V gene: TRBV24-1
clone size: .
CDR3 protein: CATSVSGSETQYF
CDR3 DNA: TGTGCCACCAGTGTATCCGGCTCGGAGACCCAGTACTTC

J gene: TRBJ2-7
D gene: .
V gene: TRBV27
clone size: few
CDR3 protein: CASSPAARERYEQYF
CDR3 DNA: TGTGCCAGCAGTCCCGCTGCACGGGAAAGGTACGAGCAGTACTTC

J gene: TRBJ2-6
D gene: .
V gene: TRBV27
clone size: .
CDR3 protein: CASSFRSGANVLTF
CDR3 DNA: TGTGCCAGCAGTTTTCGCTCCGGGGCCAACGTCCTGACTTTC

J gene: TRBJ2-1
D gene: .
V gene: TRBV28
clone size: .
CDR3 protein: CASSPSNADEQFF
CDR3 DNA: TGTGCCAGCAGTCCCTCTAACGCAGATGAGCAGTTCTTC

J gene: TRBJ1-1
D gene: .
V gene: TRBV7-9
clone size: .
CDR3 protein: CASSITPGEAFF
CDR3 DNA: TGTGCCAGCAGTATAACCCCGGGTGAAGCTTTCTTT

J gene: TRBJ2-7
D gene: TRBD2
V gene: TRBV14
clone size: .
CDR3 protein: CASSHPTSGRAEQYF
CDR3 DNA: TGTGCCAGCAGCCACCCCACTAGCGGGAGGGCCGAGCAGTACTTC

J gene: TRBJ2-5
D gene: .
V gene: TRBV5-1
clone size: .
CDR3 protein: CASKDSTRPGETQYF
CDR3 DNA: TGCGCCAGCAAAGATTCGACACGCCCAGGCGAGACCCAGTACTTC

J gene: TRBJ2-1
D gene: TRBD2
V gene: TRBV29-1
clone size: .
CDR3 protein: CSGIAGSYNEQFF
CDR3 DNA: TGCAGCGGTATAGCGGGATCCTACAATGAGCAGTTCTTC

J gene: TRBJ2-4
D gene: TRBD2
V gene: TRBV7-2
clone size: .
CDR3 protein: CASSLPLAGLAKNIQYF
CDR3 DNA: TGTGCCAGCAGCTTACCCTTAGCGGGACTAGCCAAAAACATTCAGTACTTC

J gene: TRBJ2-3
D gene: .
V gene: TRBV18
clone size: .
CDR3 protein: CASSPARGSSTDTQYF
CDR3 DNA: TGTGCCAGCTCACCGGCGCGGGGTTCTAGCACAGATACGCAGTATTTT

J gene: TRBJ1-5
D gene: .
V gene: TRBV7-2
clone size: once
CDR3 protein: CASSLTGGGQPQHF
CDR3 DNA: TGTGCCAGCAGCTTAACGGGGGGTGGTCAGCCCCAGCATTTT

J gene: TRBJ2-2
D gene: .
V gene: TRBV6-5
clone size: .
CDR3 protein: CASSSSYSTGELFF
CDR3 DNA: TGTGCCAGCAGTTCCTCATATAGCACCGGGGAGCTGTTTTTT

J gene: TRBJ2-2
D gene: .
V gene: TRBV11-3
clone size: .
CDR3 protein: CASSLQGGPSTGELFF
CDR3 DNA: TGTGCCAGCAGCTTACAGGGGGGCCCAAGCACCGGGGAGCTGTTTTTT

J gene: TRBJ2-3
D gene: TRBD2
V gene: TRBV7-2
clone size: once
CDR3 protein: CASGTGGPGDTQYF
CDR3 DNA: TGTGCCAGCGGAACGGGGGGGCCCGGAGATACGCAGTATTTT

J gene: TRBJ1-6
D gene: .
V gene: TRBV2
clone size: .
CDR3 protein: CASRELGTENSPLHF
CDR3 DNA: TGTGCCAGCAGGGAGCTTGGGACGGAGAATTCACCCCTCCACTTT

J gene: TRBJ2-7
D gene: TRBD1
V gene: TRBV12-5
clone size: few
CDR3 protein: CASGLVRTGGIYEQYF
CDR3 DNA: TGTGCTAGTGGTTTGGTTCGGACAGGGGGCATCTACGAGCAGTACTTC

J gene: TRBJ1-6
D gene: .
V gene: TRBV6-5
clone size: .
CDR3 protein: CASFYGRGSSPLHF
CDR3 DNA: TGTGCCAGCTTTTACGGACGGGGTAGTTCACCCCTCCACTTT

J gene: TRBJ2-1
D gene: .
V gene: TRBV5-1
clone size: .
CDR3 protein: CASRAGGDNEQFF
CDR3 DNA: TGCGCCAGCAGAGCCGGGGGAGACAATGAGCAGTTCTTC